A selection of T cell receptor beta chains follows, all from one sample in a study of cytomegalovirus exposure and HLA in healthy donors. Some clones are missing from TCRdb's copy, which holds only in-frame ones; the method was immunoSEQ multiplex PCR. The sample consists of 150,000 to 200,000 clones, approximately 77% of them appearing once. The sequencing sample was made of PBMCs. The source of these receptors is a male donor in good health and CMV-seronegative. Each CDR3 is given with its conserved first and last residue. The order of the fields is CDR3 length, V gene, clone size, D gene, J gene, CDR3 DNA, CDR3 protein. A D gene is named only where the DNA matches it firmly. Some rows mark clone size as missing; the rest say once, few, many or name a class of expanded clone.

15	TRBV5-1	NA	NA	TRBJ2-1	TGCGCCAGCAGCTTGGCCATGGCCTTATACAATGAGCAGTTCTTC	CASSLAMALYNEQFF
15	TRBV7-6	few	NA	TRBJ2-3	TGTGCCAGCAGCTTACAAGGGAGTGGTACAGATACGCAGTATTTT	CASSLQGSGTDTQYF
13	TRBV6-1	NA	TRBD1	TRBJ1-5	TGTGCCAGCCACAGGGGGCCGGATCAGCCCCAGCATTTT	CASHRGPDQPQHF
14	TRBV29-1	NA	TRBD1	TRBJ2-2	TGCAGCGTCACCGGGACAGGGGTTACCGGGGAGCTGTTTTTT	CSVTGTGVTGELFF
17	TRBV21-1	NA	NA	TRBJ2-5	TGTGCCAGCAGCAAAGAAGGGACTAGCGGCCCTGGAGAGACCCAGTACTTC	CASSKEGTSGPGETQYF
14	TRBV5-1	once	NA	TRBJ2-1	TGCGCCAGCAGCTTGGGCGGGCGGGTGGATGAGCAGTTCTTC	CASSLGGRVDEQFF
16	TRBV4-1	few	NA	TRBJ2-3	TGCGCCAGCAGCCAAGACAGGGGCTCTAGCACAGATACGCAGTATTTT	CASSQDRGSSTDTQYF
14	TRBV27	NA	NA	TRBJ1-4	TGTGCCAGCAGTCGAACACAGGTTAATGAAAAACTGTTTTTT	CASSRTQVNEKLFF
13	TRBV19	NA	NA	TRBJ2-7	TGTGCCAGTAGTATATCACAGATCTACGAGCAGTACTTC	CASSISQIYEQYF
14	TRBV11-2	NA	TRBD1	TRBJ2-3	TGTGCCAGCAGGACCGGGACAGCCACAGATACGCAGTATTTT	CASRTGTATDTQYF
16	TRBV12-5	NA	TRBD1	TRBJ1-1	TGTGCTAGTGGCCGACGCCCAGGGGGCGCGATCACTGAAGCTTTCTTT	CASGRRPGGAITEAFF
16	TRBV7-9	NA	TRBD1	TRBJ1-2	TGTGCCAGCAGCTTAGCGTTGGGACAGGACTTAGATGGCTACACCTTC	CASSLALGQDLDGYTF
13	TRBV6-5	NA	NA	TRBJ2-7	TGTGCCAGCAGTTACAGGGGGAACTACGAGCAGTACTTC	CASSYRGNYEQYF
18	TRBV7-6	NA	NA	TRBJ2-2	TGTGCCAGCAGCCTAACCGGTCGCGGGGAGACGAACACCGGGGAGCTGTTTTTT	CASSLTGRGETNTGELFF
15	TRBV6-6	NA	TRBD1	TRBJ1-3	TGTGCCAGCAGGACCCCCCGGGACAGGGGATACACCATATATTTT	CASRTPRDRGYTIYF
15	TRBV2	few	NA	TRBJ2-3	TGTGCCAGCAGTGGAAACACCCCTAGCACAGATACGCAGTATTTT	CASSGNTPSTDTQYF
12	TRBV5-6	NA	NA	TRBJ1-2	TGTGCCAGCAGCTTCCAGGACTATGGCTACACCTTC	CASSFQDYGYTF
14	TRBV6-6	NA	TRBD2	TRBJ2-7	TGTGCCAGCAGACGACTAGCGGGAGGTTACGAGCAGTACTTC	CASRRLAGGYEQYF
18	TRBV9	NA	NA	TRBJ2-3	TGTGCCAGCAGCTCAGTGGGGAGGCGGACGGCTTTTACAGATACGCAGTATTTT	CASSSVGRRTAFTDTQYF
14	TRBV5-1	NA	NA	TRBJ1-4	TGCGCCAGCAGCTTGGCGCGGACTAATGAAAAACTGTTTTTT	CASSLARTNEKLFF
15	TRBV7-6	NA	NA	TRBJ1-5	TGTGCCTCGGGGGGCAGCTGGACAGCCTATCAGCCCCAGCATTTT	CASGGSWTAYQPQHF
14	TRBV28	once	TRBD1	TRBJ2-7	TGTGCCAGCGATCGAGCCCACAGGGGATACGAGCAGTACTTC	CASDRAHRGYEQYF
13	TRBV7-9	NA	NA	TRBJ2-7	TGTGCCAGCAGCTTGGCTGACTCCTACGAGCAGTACTTC	CASSLADSYEQYF
12	TRBV2	NA	NA	TRBJ1-1	TGTGCCAGCAGTGGGGGGCTCACTGAAGCTTTCTTT	CASSGGLTEAFF
15	TRBV28	NA	NA	TRBJ1-1	TGTGCCAGCACCCCTGGGGGGGAGTGGGAAACTGAAGCTTTCTTT	CASTPGGEWETEAFF
15	TRBV9	NA	TRBD1	TRBJ1-4	TGTGCCAGCAGCCCCCCCACAGGGGAGAGTGAAAAACTGTTTTTT	CASSPPTGESEKLFF
13	TRBV11-2	NA	NA	TRBJ2-2	TGTGCCAGCAGCCTGGGGGGCACCGGGGAGCTGTTTTTT	CASSLGGTGELFF
11	TRBV10-3	NA	NA	TRBJ2-1	TGTGCCATCAGTAGAACAGGTATTTGGTTCTTC	CAISRTGIWFF
14	TRBV9	NA	TRBD2	TRBJ2-3	TGTGCCAGCAGCGCTGGACTAGAGAGAGATACGCAGTATTTT	CASSAGLERDTQYF
12	TRBV5-8	NA	TRBD1	TRBJ1-1	TGTGCCAGCAGCGTCTGGGACAGTGAAGCTTTCTTT	CASSVWDSEAFF
15	TRBV5-4	few	TRBD1	TRBJ1-3	TGTGCCAGCAGCTTGGACAGGGGAACTGGAAACACCATATATTTT	CASSLDRGTGNTIYF
16	TRBV5-1	NA	TRBD1	TRBJ2-7	TGCGCCAGCAGCGCACACCGACAGGGGAAAACCTACGAGCAGTACTTC	CASSAHRQGKTYEQYF
15	TRBV27	NA	TRBD1	TRBJ1-4	TGTGCCAGCAGCCCAAGACAGGGATTTAATGAAAAACTGTTTTTT	CASSPRQGFNEKLFF
13	TRBV2	NA	NA	TRBJ1-4	TGTGCCAGCAGTGGTTCAGCTAGTGAAAAACTGTTTTTT	CASSGSASEKLFF
14	TRBV25-1	NA	NA	TRBJ2-7	TGTGCCAGCAGCGCCTTGTCGGGATTCTACGAGCAGTACTTC	CASSALSGFYEQYF
16	TRBV28	NA	TRBD1	TRBJ1-4	TGTGCCAGCAGCTTCACAGGGGGAAGGGCTAATGAAAAACTGTTTTTT	CASSFTGGRANEKLFF
15	TRBV7-3	NA	NA	TRBJ2-7	TGTGCCAGCAGCTTAAGACCAGGGCTCACCTACGAGCAGTACTTC	CASSLRPGLTYEQYF
19	TRBV2	NA	TRBD1	TRBJ1-6	TGTGCCAGCAGACTTGACAGGGGGGAAATGAGCTCCTATAATTCACCCCTCCACTTT	CASRLDRGEMSSYNSPLHF
17	TRBV7-7	NA	TRBD2	TRBJ2-5	TGTGCCAGCAGCTTAGTCGGGGGGGCAGTTCGCAAAGAGACCCAGTACTTC	CASSLVGGAVRKETQYF
16	TRBV5-1	NA	TRBD1	TRBJ1-1	TGCGCCAGCAGGCAAACCGGGACAGGTTGGAACACTGAAGCTTTCTTT	CASRQTGTGWNTEAFF
20	TRBV28	NA	NA	TRBJ2-6	TGTGCCAGCAGTTTGGTCAGGGGACAACTAACTAGCTCTGGGGCCAACGTCCTGACTTTC	CASSLVRGQLTSSGANVLTF
14	TRBV5-1	NA	NA	TRBJ2-3	TGCGCCAGCAGCTTGGCCCAGGCGGGAGATACGCAGTATTTT	CASSLAQAGDTQYF
13	TRBV28	few	TRBD1	TRBJ1-2	TGTGCCAGCAGTCAGGGGGCCAGCTATGGCTACACCTTC	CASSQGASYGYTF
15	TRBV11-1	NA	NA	TRBJ1-1	TGTGCCAGCAGCTTGGGGGGGAAGGGGACCACTGAAGCTTTCTTT	CASSLGGKGTTEAFF
15	TRBV11-1	NA	TRBD1	TRBJ2-6	TGTGCCAGCAGCTCACAGGGGAGTGGGGCCAACGTCCTGACTTTC	CASSSQGSGANVLTF
15	TRBV28	NA	TRBD1	TRBJ2-1	TGTGCCAGCAGTTCCAGACAGGGGAGGTACAATGAGCAGTTCTTC	CASSSRQGRYNEQFF
14	TRBV7-7	NA	NA	TRBJ2-7	TGTGCCAGCAGCCCGGGGGGCAGTTCCTACGAGCAGTACTTC	CASSPGGSSYEQYF
16	TRBV7-8	NA	TRBD2	TRBJ2-1	TGTGCCAGCAGCTTACCAACTAGCGGGAGCTACAATGAGCAGTTCTTC	CASSLPTSGSYNEQFF
16	TRBV7-2	NA	TRBD2	TRBJ2-3	TGTGCCAGCAGCTTAGAACTAGCGCGAAACACAGATACGCAGTATTTT	CASSLELARNTDTQYF
17	TRBV7-9	NA	TRBD2	TRBJ2-1	TGTTCCAGCAGCTTAGCGAGCGGGGGGGTTTCCTACAATGAGCAGTTCTTC	CSSSLASGGVSYNEQFF
14	TRBV28	NA	NA	TRBJ1-2	TGTGTCAGCAGTCCCCCACAGGGAAACTATGGCTACACCTTC	CVSSPPQGNYGYTF